This T cell receptor beta chain was found in a study of cytomegalovirus exposure and HLA in healthy donors. Study conclusions and caveats: For most TCR beta V segments, an earlier analysis put the productive rate at about 87% or about 30% of the time.

PCR employed 60 Vbeta and 13 Jbeta primers. TCRdb's table, derived via immunoSEQ multiplex PCR, lists solely in-frame clones and lacks some. The sample records 200,000 or so clones, approximately 80% being singletons. Note on this clone: The antigen remains undetermined.

Germline trimming cut 1 base from V and 4 bases from J; bases unmatched to any gene: 6. The CDR3 consists of 15 residues. Looked up from germline, CDR1 is GTSNPN and CDR2 is SVGIG (reference sequence). Sequencing was performed on PBMCs. This sequence originates from a young woman in good health and CMV-seropositive. The chain joins TRBV30 to TRBJ1-5, with 8 nucleotides matching TRBD1. Here the CDR3 DNA reads TGTGCCTGGAGTGCAGGGGGCTGGGGGAATCAGCCCCAGCATTTT. It is translated as CAWSAGGWGNQPQHF.